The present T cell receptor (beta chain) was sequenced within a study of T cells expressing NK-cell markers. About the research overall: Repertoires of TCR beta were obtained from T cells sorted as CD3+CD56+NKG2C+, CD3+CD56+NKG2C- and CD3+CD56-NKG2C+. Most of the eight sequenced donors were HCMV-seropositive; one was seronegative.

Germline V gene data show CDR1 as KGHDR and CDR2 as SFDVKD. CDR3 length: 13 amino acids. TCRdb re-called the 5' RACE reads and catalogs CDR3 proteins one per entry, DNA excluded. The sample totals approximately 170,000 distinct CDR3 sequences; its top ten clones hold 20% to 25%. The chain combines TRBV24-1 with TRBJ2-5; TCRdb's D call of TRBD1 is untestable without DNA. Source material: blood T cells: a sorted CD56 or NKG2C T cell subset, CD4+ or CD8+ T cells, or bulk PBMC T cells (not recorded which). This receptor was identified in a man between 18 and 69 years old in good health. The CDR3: CATSDRGQETQYF.